The rows below give T cell receptor beta chains drawn from one sample of a study of control samples from healthy donors and cancer patients. The method was immunoSEQ multiplex PCR; TCRdb's version includes in-frame clones alone and lacks a portion of them. This table holds around 160,000 clones, approximately 93% found once. Sequences were obtained from blood. Receptors were obtained from a man younger than 35 in good health. CDR3s include the opening cysteine and the closing phenylalanine or tryptophan. The D gene is left open where the match is weak. A clone size is listed for some rows: how often the clone was seen (once, few, many), or a class if it is expanded.

clone_size d_call j_call cdr3_length v_call cdr3_nt cdr3_aa
NA NA TRBJ2-1 13 TRBV9 TGTGCCAGCAGCGTAGGGGAGGTCTATGAGCAGTTCTTC CASSVGEVYEQFF
NA NA TRBJ2-3 15 TRBV5-1 TGCGCCAGCAGCTTAAGCGGGTCACTCAGAGATACGCAGTATTTT CASSLSGSLRDTQYF
NA NA TRBJ2-3 14 TRBV5-1 TGCGCCAGCAGCTTTTCCAGGGGCACAGATACGCAGTATTTT CASSFSRGTDTQYF
NA NA TRBJ1-1 11 TRBV18 TGTGCCAGCTCACCTAGTGCTGAAGCTTTCTTT CASSPSAEAFF
NA NA TRBJ1-5 15 TRBV6-2/TRBV6-3 TGTGCCAGCAGTTATCACCCCCTTGGGAATCAGCCCCAGCATTTT CASSYHPLGNQPQHF
once TRBD1 TRBJ2-7 16 TRBV7-7 TGTGCTAGCAGCTTAGGATCCGGGACAGGTACGGGCGAGCAGTACTTC CASSLGSGTGTGEQYF
NA TRBD2 TRBJ2-4 20 TRBV9 TGTGCCAGCAGCGGACTCGGGACTAGCGGGAGTGGTTTGTCCAAAAACATTCAGTACTTC CASSGLGTSGSGLSKNIQYF
NA NA TRBJ1-4 13 TRBV11-2 TGTGCCAGCAGCCGGGGGTCAGGTGAAAAACTGTTTTTT CASSRGSGEKLFF
NA TRBD2 TRBJ2-5 16 TRBV4-1 TGCGCCAGCAGCCAGAGGACTAGCGGGGGAATTGGGACCCAGTACTTC CASSQRTSGGIGTQYF
NA TRBD1 TRBJ2-5 16 TRBV11-3 TGTGCCAGCAGCCTAAGGACAGGGGGAACGTTTGAGACCCAGTACTTC CASSLRTGGTFETQYF
NA NA TRBJ2-6 14 TRBV28 TGTGCCAGCAGTCTGAGATCTGGGGCCAACGTCCTGGCTTTC CASSLRSGANVLAF
once NA TRBJ2-1 18 TRBV7-2 TGTGCCAGCAGCAAGGGTCCTTTCAAGTCCCCTCCTATCGATGAGCAGTTCTTC CASSKGPFKSPPIDEQFF
NA TRBD2 TRBJ2-1 15 TRBV27 TGTGCCAGCAGTTTAAAAGGACTAGGGGCGAATGAGCAGTTCTTC CASSLKGLGANEQFF
NA NA TRBJ1-5 13 TRBV19 TGTGCCAGTTTAGACAGCGGCGATCAGCCCCAGCATTTT CASLDSGDQPQHF
NA NA TRBJ2-5 14 TRBV29-1 TGCAGCGTTGAAAGGGCAGGCGCTGGGGAGACCCAGTACTTC CSVERAGAGETQYF
NA TRBD2 TRBJ2-3 15 TRBV15 TGTGCCACCAGCCAGACTAGCGGGGCAGTAGATACGCAGTATTTT CATSQTSGAVDTQYF
NA NA TRBJ2-3 15 TRBV6-2/TRBV6-3 TGTGCCAGCAGCCGGCAAAGGCGGCCCACAGATACGCAGTATTTT CASSRQRRPTDTQYF
NA NA TRBJ2-1 14 TRBV4-1 TGCGCCAGCAGCCAACAAACCCTCCGCGTTGAGCAGTTCTTC CASSQQTLRVEQFF
NA NA TRBJ1-2 15 TRBV4-2 TGTGCCAGCAGCCAAGAAATGGACAGTCTTGACGGCTACACCTTC CASSQEMDSLDGYTF
NA NA TRBJ1-5 13 TRBV6-5 TGTGCCAGCAGTTACTTCCAGGGGCAGCCCCAGCATTTT CASSYFQGQPQHF
once NA TRBJ1-4 15 TRBV7-2 TGTGCCAGCAGCCAGGGCGGGACCCTTAATGAAAAACTGTTTTTT CASSQGGTLNEKLFF
NA TRBD1 TRBJ2-5 16 TRBV29-1 TGCAGCGTTGATGGGACAGGGGGCGCCCCCCAAGAGACCCAGTACTTC CSVDGTGGAPQETQYF
NA TRBD2 TRBJ2-3 16 TRBV15 TGTGCCACCAGCAGAGACAAGCGGGAGGAGGTTGATACGCAGTATTTT CATSRDKREEVDTQYF
NA TRBD2 TRBJ2-2 15 TRBV28 TGTGCCAGCAGTTTGGGAACTGCGGGAGCCCTGGAGCTGTTTTTT CASSLGTAGALELFF
NA TRBD2 TRBJ2-3 16 TRBV6-6 TGTGCCAGCAGTTACAAGGGGACTAGCGTAATAGATACGCAGTATTTT CASSYKGTSVIDTQYF
NA NA TRBJ2-6 13 TRBV7-9 TGTGCCAGCAGCTCTGGGGGGGCCAACGTCCTGACTTTC CASSSGGANVLTF
NA NA TRBJ1-1 13 TRBV7-9 TGTGCCAGCAGCCGACGGATGAACACTGAAGCTTTCTTT CASSRRMNTEAFF
NA NA TRBJ2-2 17 TRBV7-3 TGTGCCAGCAGCTTAAGGAGGACTGCCGGGAACACCGGGGAGCTGTTTTTT CASSLRRTAGNTGELFF
NA TRBD2 TRBJ2-2 18 TRBV24-1 TGTGCCACCGCGATCCCTTCCCGGGGGGGATATAACACCGGGGAGCTGTTTTTT CATAIPSRGGYNTGELFF
NA NA TRBJ2-7 13 TRBV4-2 TGTGCCAGCAGCCAAGAAGACGGCTACGAGCAGTACTTC CASSQEDGYEQYF
NA NA TRBJ1-4 16 TRBV6-4 TGTGCCAGCAGAGTCCGTCCGGGAGGTAGGGATGAAAAACTGTTTTTT CASRVRPGGRDEKLFF
NA NA TRBJ2-1 15 TRBV7-8 TGTGCCAGCAGCTTAGGGCGGGATAACCACAATGAGCAGTTCTTC CASSLGRDNHNEQFF
NA NA TRBJ2-7 19 TRBV6-1 TGTGCCAGCAGTGAATTAACTGTGGGCAGGTTAAATCCCACCTACGAGCAGTACTTC CASSELTVGRLNPTYEQYF
NA NA TRBJ2-1 15 TRBV19 TGTGCCAGTAAGGAAAACGGGGGCTCCTACAATGAGCAGTTCTTC CASKENGGSYNEQFF
NA NA TRBJ2-7 17 TRBV5-1 TGCGCCAGCAGCCCCAACCTAGGACAGGAGGGCCCTTACGAGCAGTACTTC CASSPNLGQEGPYEQYF
NA NA TRBJ1-4 14 TRBV7-9 TGTGCCAGCAGAAAAGCGGGGATAAATGAAAAACTGTTTTTT CASRKAGINEKLFF
NA TRBD1 TRBJ2-7 14 TRBV27 TGTGCCAGCAGTCCCCAGACAGGGGGCTACGAGCAGTACTTC CASSPQTGGYEQYF
NA NA TRBJ1-2 15 TRBV6-2/TRBV6-3 TGTGCCAGCAGTTACGATCCAGGGGAAGACTATGGCTACACCTTC CASSYDPGEDYGYTF
NA NA TRBJ1-2 14 TRBV7-9 TGTGCCAGCAGCTTAGCGACGGGGGTCTGGGGCTACACCTTC CASSLATGVWGYTF
NA NA TRBJ1-1 15 TRBV6-7 TGTGCCGGGCACCTAGGGAGGGCGGGAAGCACTGAAGCTTTCTTT CAGHLGRAGSTEAFF
NA NA TRBJ2-1 12 TRBV6-4 TGTGCCAGCAGTGGCAGGAACAATGAGCAGTTCTTC CASSGRNNEQFF
NA TRBD1 TRBJ2-7 14 TRBV7-8 TGTGCCAGCAGCTTTCGGACAGGGTCCTACGAGCAGTACTTC CASSFRTGSYEQYF
NA TRBD1 TRBJ1-6 14 TRBV6-5 TGTGCCAGCAGACTAGCGACAGGGGATTCACCCCTCCACTTT CASRLATGDSPLHF
NA TRBD1 TRBJ2-5 16 TRBV2 TGTGCCAGCAGTGTTCCCCGGGACAGGTGGAAAGAGACCCAGTACTTC CASSVPRDRWKETQYF
NA TRBD1 TRBJ1-1 13 TRBV19 TGTGCCAGTACAAGGAGTAGGACAGGTGAAGCTTTCTTT CASTRSRTGEAFF
NA NA TRBJ2-2 14 TRBV11-2 TGTGCCAGCAGCTTCTCTAGGGGCACCGGGGAGCTGTTTTTT CASSFSRGTGELFF
NA NA TRBJ2-1 8 TRBV20-1 TGCAGCTCGGATGAGCAGTTCTTC CSSDEQFF